Below, one T cell receptor (beta chain) is given with its context. Antigen specificity is unknown. These data belong to a study of T cells in localized non-small cell lung cancer. The study's findings and limits: Those with higher blood T cell density had longer overall survival. The study sequenced only one region of the tumor. As a result, intratumor heterogeneity could not be excluded and remains possible. Uninvolved adjacent lung had higher T cell clonality than tumor and all other tissues. Adjacent lung exhibited a median of about 56 among the 100 most abundant tumor clones.

Clones were read by immunoSEQ multiplex PCR, and TCRdb kept only the in-frame ones, dropping some. The table has a few thousand clones, about 34% seen once. The source was lung tumor tissue, collected before any cancer treatment. The clonotype was recovered from a female donor over 55 with stage II squamous cell lung carcinoma.

CDR3: CSVTGYSGNTIYF. CDR3 coding DNA: TGCAGCGTTACAGGTTACTCTGGAAACACCATATATTTT. This sequence joins TRBV29-1 and TRBJ1-3, with a possible D match to TRBD1 (5 bases). The CDR3 sequence is 13 residues long. V lost 5 bases and J lost 0, with 8 bases in between. CDR1 is SQVTM, CDR2 ANQGSEA, per germline.